What follows are 10 T cell receptor beta chains derived from one specimen sequenced in a study of cytomegalovirus exposure and HLA in healthy donors. Data came from immunoSEQ multiplex PCR; TCRdb stores just in-frame clones and leaves some out. Of more than 90,000 clones in the sample, 80% to 95% are singletons; the top ten hold approximately 1.1%. The sample comprised PBMCs. Receptors originate from a woman in her 30s in good health and CMV-seropositive.

V gene TRBV15 combines with J gene TRBJ2-7, with 8 bases that match TRBD2. The CDR3 contains 13 residues. V lost 4 bases, J lost 5 bases, and 4 bases stayed unmatched. Germline CDR1 is LNHNV and CDR2 is YYDKDF (reference sequence). This CDR3 is CATSKNSGDEQYF. CDR3 bases: TGTGCCACCAGCAAAAATAGCGGGGACGAGCAGTACTTC.

The rearrangement uses TRBV27 and TRBJ1-5; 11 positions agree with TRBD1. J was trimmed by 6 bases and V by 3 bases; bases with no gene match: 16. The CDR3 consists of 19 residues. Germline V gives CDR1 MNHEY, CDR2 SMNVEV (reference sequence). CDR3: CASSLGLGQGDGASQPQHF. CDR3 coding DNA: TGTGCCAGCAGTTTGGGTTTGGGACAGGGGGATGGGGCTTCTCAGCCCCAGCATTTT.

This rearrangement joins TRBV4-3 to TRBJ2-1, with a possible D match to TRBD1 (5 bases). V shed 2 bases and J shed 13 bases, with 12 bases lying between them. There are 12 residues in the CDR3. Germline assignment: CDR1 LGHNA and CDR2 YSLEER. CDR3 loop: CASSQHAGIQFF. The CDR3 DNA is TGCGCCAGCAGCCAACACGCAGGGATACAGTTCTTC.

The chain recombines TRBV19 with TRBJ1-2, with TRBD1 as a possible D gene (5 bases). V lost 2 bases and J 8 bases, leaving 15 bases between the germline ends. The CDR3 covers 14 residues. Germline V gene data show CDR1 as LNHDA and CDR2 as SQIVND (reference sequence). CDR3 sequence (DNA): TGTGCCAGTAGTATAAGGTCGCCAGGGTCCGGCTACACCTTC. Translated, it gives CASSIRSPGSGYTF.

The gene calls are TRBV28 and TRBJ2-3, with 8 positions matching TRBD2. The length of the CDR3 is 13 residues. The germline V gene has CDR1 MDHEN and CDR2 SYDVKM. Trimming at V came to 8 bases and at J to 5 bases, leaving 6 bases not matched to a gene. The CDR3 region is CASFSGGRDTQYF. DNA for the CDR3: TGTGCCAGCTTTTCGGGAGGGCGAGATACGCAGTATTTT. Drawing the rest from reference TRBV28 and TRBJ2-3, the complete variable domain is DVKVTQSSRYLVKRTGEKVFLECVQDMDHENMFWYRQDPGLGLRLIYFSYDVKMKEKGDIPEGYSVSREKKERFSLILESASTNQTSMYLCASFSGGRDTQYFGPGTRLTVL.

This chain uses TRBV4-2 with TRBJ2-5; tentatively, D is TRBD2 (6 bases). TRBJ2-7 matches the DNA end more closely, so the J call is doubtful. The CDR3 loop spans 16 amino acids. The germline gives CDR1 LGHNA, CDR2 YNFKEQ. In nucleotides, the CDR3 is TGTGCCAGCAGCCAAGAGTGGCCGGGACTGATATACGAGCAGTACTTC. This codes for CASSQEWPGLIYEQYF.

This clone was seen a single time. This chain connects TRBV7-6 to TRBJ2-1, with D maybe TRBD2 (7 bases). CDR3 size: 16 residues. CDR1 and CDR2 (germline): SGHVS, FNYEAQ. V lost 1 base and J lost 6, with 16 bases in between. CDR3 DNA sequence: TGTGCCAGCAGCTTAGATTCCGGGGGGCGGGGCAATGAGCAGTTCTTC. Its protein is CASSLDSGGRGNEQFF.

The chain joins TRBV19 to TRBJ2-1, with TRBD2 matching over 12 bases. CDR1 and CDR2 (germline): LNHDA, SQIVND (reference sequence). Trimming cost V 6 bases and J 3 bases; bases outside gene matches: 12. This CDR3 has 18 amino acids. The CDR3 DNA reads TGTGCCAGTAGCGGAGGAAGACTAGCGGGAGTCGGCTACAATGAGCAGTTCTTC. Residues: CASSGGRLAGVGYNEQFF.

The chain has TRBV4-2 and TRBJ1-5; D gene unclear. V was cut by 1 base and J by 4 bases, with 8 bases left in between. CDR3 length: 14 residues. Germline values: CDR1 LGHNA, CDR2 YNFKEQ. The CDR3 coding sequence is TGTGCCAGCAGCCAAGGCAGCGAGAATCAGCCCCAGCATTTT. Its translation: CASSQGSENQPQHF.

This clone was picked up one time. The J gene is TRBJ1-1, the V gene TRBV30; possible D gene TRBD1, 6 bases. Deletions cut 0 bases from V and 1 base from J, with 15 bases between. CDR1 is GTSNPN and CDR2 is SVGIG in the germline V gene (reference sequence). The CDR3 is 16 residues long. The CDR3 loop reads CAWSVGGRGRNTEAFF. DNA of the CDR3: TGTGCCTGGAGTGTAGGGGGTAGAGGCAGGAACACTGAAGCTTTCTTT.